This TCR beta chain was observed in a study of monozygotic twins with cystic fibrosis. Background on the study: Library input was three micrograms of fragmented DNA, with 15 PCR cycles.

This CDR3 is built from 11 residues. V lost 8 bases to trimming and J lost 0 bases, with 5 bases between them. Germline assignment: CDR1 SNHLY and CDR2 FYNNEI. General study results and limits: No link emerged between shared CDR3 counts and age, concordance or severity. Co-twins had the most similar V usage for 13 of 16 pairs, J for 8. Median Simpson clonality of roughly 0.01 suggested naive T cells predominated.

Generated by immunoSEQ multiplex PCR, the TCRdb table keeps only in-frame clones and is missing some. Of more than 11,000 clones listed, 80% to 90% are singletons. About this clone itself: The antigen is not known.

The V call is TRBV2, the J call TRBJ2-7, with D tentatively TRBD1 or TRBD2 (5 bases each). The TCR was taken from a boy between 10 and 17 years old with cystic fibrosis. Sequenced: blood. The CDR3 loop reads CASGGSYEQYF. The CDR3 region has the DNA TGTGCCAGCGGGGGCTCCTACGAGCAGTACTTC.